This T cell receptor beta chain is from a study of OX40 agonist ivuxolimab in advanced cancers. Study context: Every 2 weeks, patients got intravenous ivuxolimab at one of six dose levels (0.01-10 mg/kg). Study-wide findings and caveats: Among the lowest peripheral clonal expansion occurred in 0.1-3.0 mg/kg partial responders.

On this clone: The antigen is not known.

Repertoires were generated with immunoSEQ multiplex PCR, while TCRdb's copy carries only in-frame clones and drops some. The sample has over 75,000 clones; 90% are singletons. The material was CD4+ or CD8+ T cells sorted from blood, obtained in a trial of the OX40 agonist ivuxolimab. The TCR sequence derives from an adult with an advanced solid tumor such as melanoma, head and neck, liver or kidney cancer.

The CDR3 loop is CASSPDRVRTEAFF. The CDR3 nucleotides read TGTGCCAGCAGCCCAGACAGGGTACGAACTGAAGCTTTCTTT. V usage is TRBV11-2 and J usage is TRBJ1-1; TRBD1 matches at 7 bases. Germline assignment: CDR1 SGHAT and CDR2 FQNNGV. The junction had 8 bases not matched to a gene; V was cut back by 5 bases and J by 5 bases. This CDR3 has 14 residues.